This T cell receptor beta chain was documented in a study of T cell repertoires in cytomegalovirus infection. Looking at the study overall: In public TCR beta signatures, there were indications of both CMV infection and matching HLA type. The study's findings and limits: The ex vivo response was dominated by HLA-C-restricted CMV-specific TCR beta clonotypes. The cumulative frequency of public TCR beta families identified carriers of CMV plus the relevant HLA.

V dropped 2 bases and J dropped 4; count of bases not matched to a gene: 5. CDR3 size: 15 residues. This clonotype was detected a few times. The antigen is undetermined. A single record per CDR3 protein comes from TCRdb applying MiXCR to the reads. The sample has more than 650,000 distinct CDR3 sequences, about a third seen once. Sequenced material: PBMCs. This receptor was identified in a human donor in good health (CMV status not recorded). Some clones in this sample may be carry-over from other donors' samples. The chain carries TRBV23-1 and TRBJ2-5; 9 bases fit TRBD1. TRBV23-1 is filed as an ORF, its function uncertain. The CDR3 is CASSQEQGARETQYF. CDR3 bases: TGCGCCAGCAGTCAAGAACAGGGGGCCCGAGAGACCCAGTACTTC.